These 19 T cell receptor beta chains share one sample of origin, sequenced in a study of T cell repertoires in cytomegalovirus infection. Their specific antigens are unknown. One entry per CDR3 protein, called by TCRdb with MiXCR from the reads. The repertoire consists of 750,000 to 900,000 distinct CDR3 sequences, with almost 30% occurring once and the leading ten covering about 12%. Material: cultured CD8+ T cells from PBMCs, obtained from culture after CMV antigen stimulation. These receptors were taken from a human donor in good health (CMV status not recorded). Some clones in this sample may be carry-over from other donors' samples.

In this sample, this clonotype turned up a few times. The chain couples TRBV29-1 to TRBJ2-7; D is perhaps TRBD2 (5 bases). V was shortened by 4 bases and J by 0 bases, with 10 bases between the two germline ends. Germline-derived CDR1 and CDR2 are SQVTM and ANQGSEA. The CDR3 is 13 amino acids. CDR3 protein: CSVVAGDSYEQYF. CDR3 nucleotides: TGCAGCGTTGTGGCCGGGGACTCCTACGAGCAGTACTTC.

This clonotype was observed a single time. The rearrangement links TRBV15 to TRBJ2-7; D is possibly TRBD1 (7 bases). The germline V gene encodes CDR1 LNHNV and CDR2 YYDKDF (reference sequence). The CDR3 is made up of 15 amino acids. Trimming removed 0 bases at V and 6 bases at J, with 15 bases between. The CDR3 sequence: CATSRDRNRGGEQYF. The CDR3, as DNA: TGTGCCACCAGCAGAGATCGAAACAGGGGAGGCGAGCAGTACTTC.

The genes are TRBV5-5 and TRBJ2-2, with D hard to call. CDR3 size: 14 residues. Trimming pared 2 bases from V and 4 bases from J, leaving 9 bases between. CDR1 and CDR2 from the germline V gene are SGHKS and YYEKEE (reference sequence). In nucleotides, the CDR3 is TGTGCCAGCAGCTTCGACTCAACCACCGGGGAGCTGTTTTTT. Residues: CASSFDSTTGELFF.

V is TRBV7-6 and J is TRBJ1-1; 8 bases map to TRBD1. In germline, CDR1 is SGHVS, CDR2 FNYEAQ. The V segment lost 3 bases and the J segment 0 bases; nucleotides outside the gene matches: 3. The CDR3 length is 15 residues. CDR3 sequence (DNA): TGTGCCAGCAGCTTCCCAGGGGGCTTGAACACTGAAGCTTTCTTT. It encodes CASSFPGGLNTEAFF.

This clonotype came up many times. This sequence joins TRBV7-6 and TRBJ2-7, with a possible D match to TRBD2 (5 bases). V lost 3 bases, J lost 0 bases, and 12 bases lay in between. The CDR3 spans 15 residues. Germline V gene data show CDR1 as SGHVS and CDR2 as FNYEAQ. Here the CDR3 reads CASSFESGPSYEQYF. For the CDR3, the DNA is TGTGCCAGCAGCTTTGAGAGCGGACCCTCCTACGAGCAGTACTTC. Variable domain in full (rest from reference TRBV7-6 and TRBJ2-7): GAGVSQSPRYKVTKRGQDVALRCDPISGHVSLYWYRQALGQGPEFLTYFNYEAQQDKSGLPNDRFSAERPEGSISTLTIQRTEQRDSAMYRCASSFESGPSYEQYFGPGTRLTVT.

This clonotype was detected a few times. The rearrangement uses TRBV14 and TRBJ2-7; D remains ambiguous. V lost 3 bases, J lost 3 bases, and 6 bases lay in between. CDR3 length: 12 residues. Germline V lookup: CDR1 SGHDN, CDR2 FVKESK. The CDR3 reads CASSHQVYEQYF. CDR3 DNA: TGTGCCAGCAGCCATCAGGTCTACGAGCAGTACTTC.

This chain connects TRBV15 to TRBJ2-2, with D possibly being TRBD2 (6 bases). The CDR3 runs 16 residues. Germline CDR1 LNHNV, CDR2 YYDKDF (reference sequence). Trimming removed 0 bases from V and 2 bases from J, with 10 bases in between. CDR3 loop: CATSRDAGGNTGELFF. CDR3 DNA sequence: TGTGCCACCAGCAGAGATGCCGGGGGAAACACCGGGGAGCTGTTTTTT. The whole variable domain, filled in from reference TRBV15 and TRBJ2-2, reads DAMVIQNPRYQVTQFGKPVTLSCSQTLNHNVMYWYQQKSSQAPKLLFHYYDKDFNNEADTPDNFQSRRPNTSFCFLDIRSPGLGDTAMYLCATSRDAGGNTGELFFGEGSRLTVL.

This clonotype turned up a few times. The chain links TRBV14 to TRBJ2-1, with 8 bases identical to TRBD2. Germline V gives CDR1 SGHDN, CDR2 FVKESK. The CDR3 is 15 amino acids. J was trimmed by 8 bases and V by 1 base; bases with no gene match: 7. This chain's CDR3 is CASSQGRGGGYEQFF. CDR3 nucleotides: TGTGCCAGCAGCCAAGGTCGGGGGGGCGGCTATGAGCAGTTCTTC.

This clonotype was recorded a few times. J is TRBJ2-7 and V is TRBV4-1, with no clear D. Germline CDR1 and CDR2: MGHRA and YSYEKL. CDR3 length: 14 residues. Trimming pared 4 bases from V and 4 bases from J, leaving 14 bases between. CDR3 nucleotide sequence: TGCGCCAGCAGCCCACTGGACGAAGCTTACGAGCAGTACTTC. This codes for CASSPLDEAYEQYF.

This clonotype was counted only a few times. This CDR3 is CASSQLAKNTEAFF. CDR3 coding DNA: TGTGCCAGCAGCCAACTAGCGAAGAACACTGAAGCTTTCTTT. This chain connects TRBV14 to TRBJ1-1, with D uncertain. The V gene's germline CDR1 is SGHDN and CDR2 FVKESK. Trimming left V 2 bases short and J 1 base short, with 8 bases between. There are 14 residues in the CDR3.

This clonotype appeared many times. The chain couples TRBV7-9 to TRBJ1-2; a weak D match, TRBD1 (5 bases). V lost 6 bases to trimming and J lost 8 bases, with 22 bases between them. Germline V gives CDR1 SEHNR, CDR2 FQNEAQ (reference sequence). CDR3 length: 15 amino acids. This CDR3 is CASRPPSTAREGYTF. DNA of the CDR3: TGTGCCAGCAGACCACCGTCGACAGCTCGGGAGGGCTACACCTTC.

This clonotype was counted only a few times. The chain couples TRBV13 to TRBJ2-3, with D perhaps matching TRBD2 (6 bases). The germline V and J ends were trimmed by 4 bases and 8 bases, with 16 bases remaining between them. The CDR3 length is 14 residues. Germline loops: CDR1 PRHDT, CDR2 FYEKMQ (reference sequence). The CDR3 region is CASSSELQGGTQYF. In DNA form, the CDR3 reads TGTGCCAGCAGCTCCGAGCTCCAGGGAGGTACGCAGTATTTT.

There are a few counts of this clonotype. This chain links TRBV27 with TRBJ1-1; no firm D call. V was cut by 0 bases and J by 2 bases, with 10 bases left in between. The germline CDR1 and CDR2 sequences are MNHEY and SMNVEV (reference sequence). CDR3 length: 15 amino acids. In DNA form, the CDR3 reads TGTGCCAGCAGTTTATCGTGGGTCGGCAACACTGAAGCTTTCTTT. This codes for CASSLSWVGNTEAFF.

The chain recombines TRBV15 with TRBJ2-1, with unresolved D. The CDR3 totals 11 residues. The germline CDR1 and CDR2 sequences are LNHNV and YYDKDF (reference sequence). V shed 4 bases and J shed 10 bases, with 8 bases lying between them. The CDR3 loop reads CATSKGGEQFF. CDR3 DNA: TGTGCCACCAGCAAAGGTGGGGAGCAGTTCTTC.

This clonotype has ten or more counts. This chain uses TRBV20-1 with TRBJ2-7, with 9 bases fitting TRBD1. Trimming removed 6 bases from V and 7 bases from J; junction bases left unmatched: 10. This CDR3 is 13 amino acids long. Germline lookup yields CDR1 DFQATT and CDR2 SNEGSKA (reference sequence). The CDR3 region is CSARHRGLGEQYV. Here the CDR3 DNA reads TGCAGTGCGCGTCACAGGGGGCTGGGTGAGCAGTACGTC.

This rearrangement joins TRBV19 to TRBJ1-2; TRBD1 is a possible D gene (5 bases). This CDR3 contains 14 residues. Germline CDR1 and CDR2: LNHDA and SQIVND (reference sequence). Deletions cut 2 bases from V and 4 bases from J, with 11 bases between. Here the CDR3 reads CASSIPGPVYGYTF. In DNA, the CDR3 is TGTGCCAGTAGTATACCGGGGCCGGTCTATGGCTACACCTTC.

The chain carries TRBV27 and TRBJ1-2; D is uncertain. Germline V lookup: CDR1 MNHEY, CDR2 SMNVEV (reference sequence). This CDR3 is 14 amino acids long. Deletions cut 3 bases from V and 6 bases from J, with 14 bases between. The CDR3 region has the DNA TGTGCCAGCAGTTTGGTCGGGGATCCGGATGGCTACACCTTC. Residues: CASSLVGDPDGYTF.

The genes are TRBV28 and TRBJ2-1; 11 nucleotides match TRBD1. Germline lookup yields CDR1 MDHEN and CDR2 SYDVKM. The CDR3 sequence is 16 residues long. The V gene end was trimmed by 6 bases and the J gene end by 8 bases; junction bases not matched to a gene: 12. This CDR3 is CASSKKSGQGADEQFF. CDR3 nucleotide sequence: TGTGCCAGCAGCAAGAAGTCAGGACAGGGGGCGGATGAGCAGTTCTTC. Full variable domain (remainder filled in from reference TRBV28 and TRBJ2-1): DVKVTQSSRYLVKRTGEKVFLECVQDMDHENMFWYRQDPGLGLRLIYFSYDVKMKEKGDIPEGYSVSREKKERFSLILESASTNQTSMYLCASSKKSGQGADEQFFGPGTRLTVL.

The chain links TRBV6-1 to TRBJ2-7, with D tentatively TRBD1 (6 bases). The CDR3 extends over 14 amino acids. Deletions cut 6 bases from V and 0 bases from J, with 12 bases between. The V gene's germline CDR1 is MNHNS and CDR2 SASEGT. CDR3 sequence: CASRPGHFSYEQYF. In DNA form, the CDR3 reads TGTGCCAGCAGACCGGGACATTTCTCCTACGAGCAGTACTTC.